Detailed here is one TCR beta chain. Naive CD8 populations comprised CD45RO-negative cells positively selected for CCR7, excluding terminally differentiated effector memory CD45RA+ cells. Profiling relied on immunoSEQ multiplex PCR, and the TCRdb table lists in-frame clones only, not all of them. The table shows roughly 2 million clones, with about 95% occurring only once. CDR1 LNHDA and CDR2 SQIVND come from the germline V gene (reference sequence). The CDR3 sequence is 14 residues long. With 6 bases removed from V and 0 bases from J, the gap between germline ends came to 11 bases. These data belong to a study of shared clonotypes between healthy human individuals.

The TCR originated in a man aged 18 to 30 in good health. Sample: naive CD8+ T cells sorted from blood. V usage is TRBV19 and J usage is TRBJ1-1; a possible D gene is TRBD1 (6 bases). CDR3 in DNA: TGTGCCAGTAGGGCACAGGGCATGAACACTGAAGCTTTCTTT. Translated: CASRAQGMNTEAFF.